This T cell receptor beta chain was captured in a study of OX40 agonist ivuxolimab in advanced cancers. General observations from the study: At 0.1 to 3.0 mg/kg, CD4+ and CD8+ blood T cells expanded clonally by week 6.

Profiling relied on immunoSEQ multiplex PCR, and the TCRdb table lists in-frame clones only, not all of them. The table records over 80,000 clones, roughly nine tenths of them present only once. For this clone: The antigen is unknown.

CDR3 length: 18 amino acids. Germline V gene data show CDR1 as MGHRA and CDR2 as YSYEKL. V was cut by 2 bases and J by 8 bases, with 25 bases left in between. The sequence was obtained from an adult with an advanced solid tumor such as melanoma, head and neck, liver or kidney cancer. V gene TRBV4-1 combines with J gene TRBJ2-1; possible D gene TRBD2, 6 bases. The sequences come from CD4+ or CD8+ T cells sorted from blood, collected in a trial of the OX40 agonist ivuxolimab. CDR3 protein: CASSQTRVRGPRGDEQFF. CDR3 nucleotides: TGCGCCAGCAGCCAAACACGGGTGCGGGGACCCCGAGGAGATGAGCAGTTCTTC.